This T cell receptor beta chain was identified during a study of blood T cells in healthy people across ages. Whole-study findings and limits: Diversity was higher, and naive CD4+ cells more numerous, in long-lived donors than in aged donors.

The authors drew ten milliliters of peripheral blood from each donor. This clonotype has just a few counts. Its target is unknown. The authors ran a second PCR of about 7 to 12 cycles using a sample-barcoded 5' primer and a J-beta primer mix. With 12 random nucleotides, a template-switch adaptor tagged each individual cDNA molecule. TCRdb re-analysed the 5' RACE reads in MiXCR, keeping a single row per CDR3 protein. The table includes approximately 960,000 distinct CDR3 sequences, 29% detected once. The V end lost 2 bases, the J end lost 5 bases, and 9 bases lay between the germline ends. Germline CDR1 is MNHEY and CDR2 is SMNVEV (reference sequence). This CDR3 has 14 residues. These records were also assigned to another study, of T cells of mothers and their children. That investigation notes: There were over 10 million TCR beta CDR3 reads from each mother and a few million from each child.

V and J are TRBV27 and TRBJ2-2; D possibly corresponds to TRBD1 (6 bases). The material sequenced was blood. The sequence was obtained from a middle-aged woman in good health. CDR3 sequence reads: CASSLRGRTGELFF. For the CDR3, the DNA is TGTGCCAGCAGTTTAAGGGGGAGAACCGGGGAGCTGTTTTTT.